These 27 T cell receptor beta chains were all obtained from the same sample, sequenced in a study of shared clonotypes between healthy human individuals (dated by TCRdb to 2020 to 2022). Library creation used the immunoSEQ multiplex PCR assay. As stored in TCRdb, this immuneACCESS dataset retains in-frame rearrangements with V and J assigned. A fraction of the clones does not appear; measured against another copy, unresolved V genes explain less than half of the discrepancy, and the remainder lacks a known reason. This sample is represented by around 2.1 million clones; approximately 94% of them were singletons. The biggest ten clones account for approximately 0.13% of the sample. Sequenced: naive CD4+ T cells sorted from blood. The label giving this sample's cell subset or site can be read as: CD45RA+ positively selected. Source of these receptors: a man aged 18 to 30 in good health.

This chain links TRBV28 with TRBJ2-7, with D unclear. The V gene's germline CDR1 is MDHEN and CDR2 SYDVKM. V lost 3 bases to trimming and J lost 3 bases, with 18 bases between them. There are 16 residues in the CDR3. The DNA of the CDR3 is TGTGCCAGCAGTTTGTCCGGCCTGGGCTCCCGCTACGAGCAGTACTTC. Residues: CASSLSGLGSRYEQYF.

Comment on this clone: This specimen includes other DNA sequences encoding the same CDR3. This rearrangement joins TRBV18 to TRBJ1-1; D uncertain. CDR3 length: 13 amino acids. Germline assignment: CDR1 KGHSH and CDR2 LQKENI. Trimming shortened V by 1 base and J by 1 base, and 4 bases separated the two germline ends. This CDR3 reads CASSPRGNTEAFF. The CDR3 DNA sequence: TGTGCCAGCTCACCACGGGGGAACACTGAAGCTTTCTTT.

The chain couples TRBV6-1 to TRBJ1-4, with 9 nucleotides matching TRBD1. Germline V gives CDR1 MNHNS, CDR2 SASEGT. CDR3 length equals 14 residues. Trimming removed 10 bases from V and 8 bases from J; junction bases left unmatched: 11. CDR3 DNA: TGTGCCACCAAACAGGGGGCGCAGCGGGAAAAACTGTTTTTT. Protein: CATKQGAQREKLFF.

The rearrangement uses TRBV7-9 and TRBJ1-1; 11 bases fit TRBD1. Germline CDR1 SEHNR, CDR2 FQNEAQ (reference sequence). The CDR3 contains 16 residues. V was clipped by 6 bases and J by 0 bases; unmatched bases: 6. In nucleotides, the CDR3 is TGTGCCAGCAGACCCGGGACAGGGGGAATGAACACTGAAGCTTTCTTT. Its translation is CASRPGTGGMNTEAFF.

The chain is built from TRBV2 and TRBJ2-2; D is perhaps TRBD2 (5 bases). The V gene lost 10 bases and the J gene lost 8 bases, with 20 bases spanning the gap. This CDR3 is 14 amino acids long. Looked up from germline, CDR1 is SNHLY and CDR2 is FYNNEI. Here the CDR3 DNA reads TGTGCCACAAAGGGAGCTCCAACGACGGGGGAGCTGTTTTTT. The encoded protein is CATKGAPTTGELFF.

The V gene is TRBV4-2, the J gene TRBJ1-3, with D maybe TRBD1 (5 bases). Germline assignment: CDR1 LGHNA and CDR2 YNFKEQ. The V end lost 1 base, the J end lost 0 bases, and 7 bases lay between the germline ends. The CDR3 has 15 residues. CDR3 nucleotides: TGTGCCAGCAGCCAAGGGGGGGTCTCTGGAAACACCATATATTTT. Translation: CASSQGGVSGNTIYF.

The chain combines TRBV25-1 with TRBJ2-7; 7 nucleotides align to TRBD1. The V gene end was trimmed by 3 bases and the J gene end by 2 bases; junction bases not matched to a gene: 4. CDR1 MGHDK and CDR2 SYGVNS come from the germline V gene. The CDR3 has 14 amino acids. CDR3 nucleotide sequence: TGTGCCAGCAGTGACGCCGGGACAGCCTACGAGCAGTACTTC. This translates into CASSDAGTAYEQYF.

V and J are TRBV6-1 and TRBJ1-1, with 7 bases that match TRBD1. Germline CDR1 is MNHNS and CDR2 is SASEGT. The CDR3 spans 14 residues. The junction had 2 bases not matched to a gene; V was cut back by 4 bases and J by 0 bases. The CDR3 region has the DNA TGTGCCAGCAGTGCGGGACAGATGAACACTGAAGCTTTCTTT. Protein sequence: CASSAGQMNTEAFF.

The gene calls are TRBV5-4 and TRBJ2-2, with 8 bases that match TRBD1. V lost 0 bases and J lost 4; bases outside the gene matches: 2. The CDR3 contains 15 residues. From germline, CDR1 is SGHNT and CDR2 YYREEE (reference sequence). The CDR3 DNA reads TGTGCCAGCAGCTTGGGGGACAGGCCCACCGGGGAGCTGTTTTTT. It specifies CASSLGDRPTGELFF.

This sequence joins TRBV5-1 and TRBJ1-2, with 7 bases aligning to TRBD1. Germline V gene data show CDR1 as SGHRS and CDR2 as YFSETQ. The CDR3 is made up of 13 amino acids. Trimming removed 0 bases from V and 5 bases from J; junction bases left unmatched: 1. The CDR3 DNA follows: TGCGCCAGCAGCTTGGCCAGGGGGTATGGCTACACCTTC. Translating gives CASSLARGYGYTF.

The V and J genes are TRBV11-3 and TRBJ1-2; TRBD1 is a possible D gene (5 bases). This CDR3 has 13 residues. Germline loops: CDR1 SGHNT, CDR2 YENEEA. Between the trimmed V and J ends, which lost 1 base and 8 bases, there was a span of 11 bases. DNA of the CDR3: TGTGCCAGCAGCTTAGTCAGGGAGAGAGGCTACACCTTC. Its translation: CASSLVRERGYTF.

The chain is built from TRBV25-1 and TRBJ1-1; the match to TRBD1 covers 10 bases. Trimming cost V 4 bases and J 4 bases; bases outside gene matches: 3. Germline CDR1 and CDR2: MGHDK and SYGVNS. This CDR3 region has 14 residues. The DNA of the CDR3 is TGTGCCAGCAGTGGACAGGGGGCACCCACTGAAGCTTTCTTT. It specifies CASSGQGAPTEAFF.

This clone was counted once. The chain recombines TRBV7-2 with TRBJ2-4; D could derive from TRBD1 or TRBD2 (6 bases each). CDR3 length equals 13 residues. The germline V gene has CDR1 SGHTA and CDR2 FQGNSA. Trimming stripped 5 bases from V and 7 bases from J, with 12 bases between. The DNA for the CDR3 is TGTGCCAGCAGCCGGGGGCCCGGGAACATTCAGTACTTC. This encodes CASSRGPGNIQYF.

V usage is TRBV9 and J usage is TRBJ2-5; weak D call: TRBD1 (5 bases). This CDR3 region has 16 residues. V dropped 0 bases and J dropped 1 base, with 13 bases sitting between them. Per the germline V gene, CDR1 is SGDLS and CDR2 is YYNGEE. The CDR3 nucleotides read TGTGCCAGCAGCGTAGCTGGGCAGGGCCCCCAAGAGACCCAGTACTTC. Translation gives CASSVAGQGPQETQYF.

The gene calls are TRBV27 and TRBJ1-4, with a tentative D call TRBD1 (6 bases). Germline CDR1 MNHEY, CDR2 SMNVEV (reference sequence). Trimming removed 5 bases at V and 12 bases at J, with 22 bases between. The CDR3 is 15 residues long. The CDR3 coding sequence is TGTGCCAGCAGTCCCCGCAGAGGGGGTAACTTTGAACTGTTTTTT. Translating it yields CASSPRRGGNFELFF.

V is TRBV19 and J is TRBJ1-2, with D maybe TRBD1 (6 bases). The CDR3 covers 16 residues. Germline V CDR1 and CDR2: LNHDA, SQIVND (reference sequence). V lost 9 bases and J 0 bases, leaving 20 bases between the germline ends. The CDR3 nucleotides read TGTGCCAGCGGAACCTTGGGGGGGCGGACTAACTATGGCTACACCTTC. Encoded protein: CASGTLGGRTNYGYTF.

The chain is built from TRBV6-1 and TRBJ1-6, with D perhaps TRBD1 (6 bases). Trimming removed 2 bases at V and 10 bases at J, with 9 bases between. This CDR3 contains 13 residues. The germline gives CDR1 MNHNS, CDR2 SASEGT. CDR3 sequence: CASSERQASPLHF. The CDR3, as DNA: TGTGCCAGCAGTGAACGACAGGCGTCACCCCTCCACTTT.

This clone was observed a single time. CDR3: CASSATGNGEKLFF. DNA for the CDR3: TGTGCCAGCAGCGCCACAGGGAATGGTGAAAAACTGTTTTTT. The chain employs TRBV6-1 and TRBJ1-4; possibly TRBD1 for D (6 bases). Deletions cut 6 bases from V and 7 bases from J, with 15 bases between. The CDR3 loop spans 14 amino acids. Germline CDR1 and CDR2: MNHNS and SASEGT.

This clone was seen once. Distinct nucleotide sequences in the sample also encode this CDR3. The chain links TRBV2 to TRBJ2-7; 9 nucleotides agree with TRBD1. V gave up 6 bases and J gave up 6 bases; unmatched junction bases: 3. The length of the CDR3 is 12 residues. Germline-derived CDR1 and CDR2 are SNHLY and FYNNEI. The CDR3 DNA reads TGTGCCAGCAGGGGGACAGGGTCCGAGCAGTACTTC. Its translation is CASRGTGSEQYF.

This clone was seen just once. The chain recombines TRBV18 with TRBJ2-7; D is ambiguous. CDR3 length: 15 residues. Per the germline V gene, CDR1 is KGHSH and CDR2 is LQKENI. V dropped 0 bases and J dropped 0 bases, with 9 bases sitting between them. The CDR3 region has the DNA TGTGCCAGCTCACCACCGTTGGTTAGCTCCTACGAGCAGTACTTC. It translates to CASSPPLVSSYEQYF. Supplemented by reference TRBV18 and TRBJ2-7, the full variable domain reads NAGVMQNPRHLVRRRGQEARLRCSPMKGHSHVYWYRQLPEEGLKFMVYLQKENIIDESGMPKERFSAEFPKEGPSILRIQQVVRGDSAAYFCASSPPLVSSYEQYFGPGTRLTVT.

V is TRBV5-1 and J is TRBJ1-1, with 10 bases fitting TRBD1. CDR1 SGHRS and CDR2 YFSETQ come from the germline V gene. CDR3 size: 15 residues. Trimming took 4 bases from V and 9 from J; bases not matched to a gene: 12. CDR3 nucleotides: TGCGCCAGCAGCCTCCCGACAGGGGGCTCGCCCCAAGCTTTCTTT. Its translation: CASSLPTGGSPQAFF.

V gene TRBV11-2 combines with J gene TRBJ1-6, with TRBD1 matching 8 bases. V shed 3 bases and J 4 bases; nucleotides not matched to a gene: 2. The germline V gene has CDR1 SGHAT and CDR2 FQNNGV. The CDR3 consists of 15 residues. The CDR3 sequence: CASSLGTGYNSPLHF. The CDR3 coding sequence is TGTGCCAGCAGCTTGGGGACAGGATATAATTCACCCCTCCACTTT.

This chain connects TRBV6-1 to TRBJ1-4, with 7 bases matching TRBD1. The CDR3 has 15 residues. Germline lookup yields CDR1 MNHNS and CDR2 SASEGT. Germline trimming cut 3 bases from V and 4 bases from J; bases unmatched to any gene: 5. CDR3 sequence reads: CASSEGQSLNEKLFF. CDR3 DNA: TGTGCCAGCAGTGAGGGACAGTCTCTTAATGAAAAACTGTTTTTT.

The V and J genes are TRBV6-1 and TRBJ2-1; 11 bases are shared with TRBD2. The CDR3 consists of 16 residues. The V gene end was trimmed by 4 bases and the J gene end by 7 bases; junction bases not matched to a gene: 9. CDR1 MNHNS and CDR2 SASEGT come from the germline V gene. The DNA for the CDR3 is TGTGCCAGCAGTGCCCATAGCGGGGGGGCCGTGAATGAGCAGTTCTTC. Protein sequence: CASSAHSGGAVNEQFF.

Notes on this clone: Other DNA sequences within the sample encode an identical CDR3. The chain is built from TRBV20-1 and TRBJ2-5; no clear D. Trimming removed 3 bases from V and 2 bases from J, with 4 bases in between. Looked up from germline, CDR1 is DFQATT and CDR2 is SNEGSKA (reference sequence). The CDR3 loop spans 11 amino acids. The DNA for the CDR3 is TGCAGTGCTAGTGGACAAGAGACCCAGTACTTC. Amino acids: CSASGQETQYF.

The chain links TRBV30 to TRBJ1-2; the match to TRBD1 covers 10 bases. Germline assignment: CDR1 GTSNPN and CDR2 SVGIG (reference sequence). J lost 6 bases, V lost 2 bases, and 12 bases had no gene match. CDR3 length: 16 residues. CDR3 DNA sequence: TGTGCCTGGAGTCCCCTCCGACAGGGGGCGCGGGATGGCTACACCTTC. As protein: CAWSPLRQGARDGYTF.

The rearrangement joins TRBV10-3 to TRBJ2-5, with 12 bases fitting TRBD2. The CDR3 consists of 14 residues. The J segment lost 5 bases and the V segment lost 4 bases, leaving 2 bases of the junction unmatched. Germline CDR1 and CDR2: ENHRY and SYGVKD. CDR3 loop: CAISGTSGGETQYF. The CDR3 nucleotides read TGTGCCATCAGTGGCACTAGCGGGGGGGAGACCCAGTACTTC.